Listed below are T cell receptor beta chains from one sample, sequenced in a study of patients and donors after allogeneic stem cell transplantation. One entry per CDR3 protein, called by TCRdb with MiXCR from the RT-PCR reads. The sample lists 400,000 to 450,000 distinct CDR3 sequences; roughly 17% were seen once. Sequencing was done on a sample of blood, either unsorted or a sorted T cell fraction (not recorded which). The receptors derive from a human donor who was either an allogeneic HSCT recipient or a stem cell or donor lymphocyte infusion donor (not recorded which). It is not recorded whose cells these are; they may come from a transplant donor. The CDR3 runs from the conserved cysteine through the conserved F or W. D genes are given only for firm matches. Not every row has a clone size; where given, it reads once, few, many or a size class.

D gene: NA; J gene: TRBJ2-3; V gene: TRBV2; clone size: few; CDR3 DNA: TGTGCCAGTAAACCCGGCTCGTCAAAAGATACGCAGTATTTT; CDR3 protein: CASKPGSSKDTQYF
D gene: TRBD1; J gene: TRBJ2-7; V gene: TRBV29-1; clone size: NA; CDR3 DNA: TGCAGCGCCCGAGCCAGGGACAGCCTCTACGAGCAGTACTTC; CDR3 protein: CSARARDSLYEQYF
D gene: TRBD1; J gene: TRBJ2-7; V gene: TRBV19; clone size: NA; CDR3 DNA: TGTGCCAGTAGCCCCGGCCAGGGGGCGGGGGAGCAGTACTTC; CDR3 protein: CASSPGQGAGEQYF
D gene: TRBD1; J gene: TRBJ1-4; V gene: TRBV25-1; clone size: NA; CDR3 DNA: TGTGCCAGCAGTACAGGGGTAGGGAAGAATGAAAAACTGTTTTTT; CDR3 protein: CASSTGVGKNEKLFF
D gene: NA; J gene: TRBJ2-1; V gene: TRBV5-6; clone size: few; CDR3 DNA: TGTGCCAGCAGCTTGGGAGGGGCGGGGGCGAAGCAGTTCTTC; CDR3 protein: CASSLGGAGAKQFF
D gene: TRBD1; J gene: TRBJ2-7; V gene: TRBV12-3/TRBV12-4; clone size: many; CDR3 DNA: TGTGCCAGCAGTTCCCCGGGACAGGGCGCCTACGAGCAGTACTTC; CDR3 protein: CASSSPGQGAYEQYF
D gene: NA; J gene: TRBJ2-7; V gene: TRBV4-1; clone size: NA; CDR3 DNA: TGCGCCAGCAGCCGGACCCAAATAACAGGTGACACCTACGAGCAGTACTTC; CDR3 protein: CASSRTQITGDTYEQYF
D gene: NA; J gene: TRBJ1-1; V gene: TRBV7-6; clone size: NA; CDR3 DNA: TGTGCCAGCAGCCGTCTGGCAGGGAGTGAAGCTTTCTTT; CDR3 protein: CASSRLAGSEAFF
D gene: TRBD1; J gene: TRBJ1-1; V gene: TRBV27; clone size: NA; CDR3 DNA: TGTGCCAGCAGTTTATCAGGGGGCCGGGTGAACACTGAAGCTTTCTTT; CDR3 protein: CASSLSGGRVNTEAFF
D gene: NA; J gene: TRBJ1-6; V gene: TRBV11-2; clone size: few; CDR3 DNA: TGTGCCAGCACCCCGGAGGCAGGAGGGAATTCACCCCTCCACTTT; CDR3 protein: CASTPEAGGNSPLHF
D gene: TRBD2; J gene: TRBJ2-1; V gene: TRBV29-1; clone size: many; CDR3 DNA: TGCAGCGTTGGGGTCGGGAGGTATGAGCAGTTCTTC; CDR3 protein: CSVGVGRYEQFF
D gene: NA; J gene: TRBJ1-2; V gene: TRBV10-3; clone size: few; CDR3 DNA: TGTGCCATCAGTGAGAATAGTTTTGACTATGGCTACACCTTC; CDR3 protein: CAISENSFDYGYTF
D gene: TRBD1; J gene: TRBJ1-5; V gene: TRBV6-1; clone size: NA; CDR3 DNA: TGTGCCAGCATGAAAGACAGGGGTCTCCAGCCCCAGCATTTT; CDR3 protein: CASMKDRGLQPQHF
D gene: NA; J gene: TRBJ1-2; V gene: TRBV11-2; clone size: NA; CDR3 DNA: TGTGCCAGCAGCTTAACTGTGACAACCCTGCTCTGGAGAGGCTACACCTTC; CDR3 protein: CASSLTVTTLLWRGYTF
D gene: NA; J gene: TRBJ2-5; V gene: TRBV10-3; clone size: NA; CDR3 DNA: TGTGCCATCAGTCTGGGGTGGGCCCGGGACTTCCAAGAGACCCAGTACTTC; CDR3 protein: CAISLGWARDFQETQYF
D gene: TRBD2; J gene: TRBJ2-2; V gene: TRBV12-3/TRBV12-4; clone size: many; CDR3 DNA: TGTGCCTCGCGGACTAGCGGGAGTGGTAACGGGGAGCTGTTTTTT; CDR3 protein: CASRTSGSGNGELFF
D gene: NA; J gene: TRBJ2-7; V gene: TRBV15; clone size: NA; CDR3 DNA: TGTGCCACCAGCAGGGGAAAGTACTCTTCCGAGCAGTACTTC; CDR3 protein: CATSRGKYSSEQYF
D gene: NA; J gene: TRBJ2-6; V gene: TRBV29-1; clone size: many; CDR3 DNA: TGCAGCGTTGATTTTCAGCGCTCTGGGGCCAACGTCCTGACTTTC; CDR3 protein: CSVDFQRSGANVLTF
D gene: NA; J gene: TRBJ2-2; V gene: TRBV12-3/TRBV12-4; clone size: few; CDR3 DNA: TGTGCCAGCAGTCCGGTCACCACTAGCCCCGGGGAGCTGTTTTTT; CDR3 protein: CASSPVTTSPGELFF
D gene: TRBD1; J gene: TRBJ1-4; V gene: TRBV12-3/TRBV12-4; clone size: NA; CDR3 DNA: TGTGCCAGCAGTTCGGACAGGGATGATGAAAAACTGTTTTTT; CDR3 protein: CASSSDRDDEKLFF
D gene: NA; J gene: TRBJ2-2; V gene: TRBV9; clone size: NA; CDR3 DNA: TGTGCCAGCACGAGGGGCGGGGGCGGCACCGGGGAGCTGTTTTTT; CDR3 protein: CASTRGGGGTGELFF
D gene: NA; J gene: TRBJ2-1; V gene: TRBV10-3; clone size: few; CDR3 DNA: TGTGCCATCACCCATAGTAGTGGGAAATTCTACAATGAGCAGTTCTTC; CDR3 protein: CAITHSSGKFYNEQFF
D gene: NA; J gene: TRBJ1-4; V gene: TRBV25-1; clone size: NA; CDR3 DNA: TGTGCCAGCAGTGACGTCGGTGCAACTAATGAAAAACTGTTTTTT; CDR3 protein: CASSDVGATNEKLFF
D gene: NA; J gene: TRBJ1-1; V gene: TRBV29-1; clone size: few; CDR3 DNA: TGCAGCGTTGAATGGGGCCTGAACACTGAAGCTTTCTTT; CDR3 protein: CSVEWGLNTEAFF
D gene: TRBD2; J gene: TRBJ2-7; V gene: TRBV11-2; clone size: few; CDR3 DNA: TGTGCCAGCAGCTTAGAGCCCGGGAGGAGCGGCGAGCAGTACTTC; CDR3 protein: CASSLEPGRSGEQYF
D gene: NA; J gene: TRBJ2-7; V gene: TRBV12-3/TRBV12-4; clone size: many; CDR3 DNA: TGTGCCAGCAGTTTAGCGACGTCCTACGAGCAGTACTTC; CDR3 protein: CASSLATSYEQYF
D gene: NA; J gene: TRBJ1-2; V gene: TRBV29-1; clone size: few; CDR3 DNA: TGCAGCGTTGAACCAGCTAACTATGGCTACACCTTC; CDR3 protein: CSVEPANYGYTF
D gene: TRBD1; J gene: TRBJ2-2; V gene: TRBV25-1; clone size: NA; CDR3 DNA: TGTGCCAGCTCCTCCAGGACAGGGTCGAACACCGGGGAGCTGTTTTTT; CDR3 protein: CASSSRTGSNTGELFF
D gene: TRBD1; J gene: TRBJ1-5; V gene: TRBV18; clone size: few; CDR3 DNA: TGTGCCAGCTCACCAGAGACAGGGGGAAGGCAGCCCCAGCATTTT; CDR3 protein: CASSPETGGRQPQHF
D gene: NA; J gene: TRBJ1-2; V gene: TRBV25-1; clone size: few; CDR3 DNA: TGTGCCAGCAGTGAATCCTTCGGGACGGCTAACTATGGCTACACCTTC; CDR3 protein: CASSESFGTANYGYTF
D gene: TRBD2; J gene: TRBJ2-3; V gene: TRBV10-3; clone size: few; CDR3 DNA: TGTGCCATCACCCCCCAGGGACTAGCGGGGCCGAATTACACAGATACGCAGTATTTT; CDR3 protein: CAITPQGLAGPNYTDTQYF
D gene: TRBD2; J gene: TRBJ2-2; V gene: TRBV7-3; clone size: many; CDR3 DNA: TGTGCCAGCAGCCCCGGACTAGCCGGGGAGCTGTTTTTT; CDR3 protein: CASSPGLAGELFF
D gene: NA; J gene: TRBJ1-2; V gene: TRBV20-1; clone size: NA; CDR3 DNA: TGCAGTGCGCAGGGTCTTTGGGGCTACACCTTC; CDR3 protein: CSAQGLWGYTF
D gene: NA; J gene: TRBJ2-5; V gene: TRBV7-9; clone size: few; CDR3 DNA: TGTGCCAGCAGCACGCCAGGGTACCAAGAGACCCAGTACTTC; CDR3 protein: CASSTPGYQETQYF
D gene: TRBD1; J gene: TRBJ1-6; V gene: TRBV13; clone size: NA; CDR3 DNA: TGTGCCAGCAGCTCAACGCGGACAGGGGGTAGCTCCTATAATTCACCCCTCCACTTT; CDR3 protein: CASSSTRTGGSSYNSPLHF
D gene: NA; J gene: TRBJ2-2; V gene: TRBV7-3; clone size: NA; CDR3 DNA: TGTGCCAGCAGCCGGTGGAAGGGTGGCGGGCAGAACACCGGGGAGCTGTTTTTT; CDR3 protein: CASSRWKGGGQNTGELFF
D gene: TRBD1; J gene: TRBJ2-3; V gene: TRBV15; clone size: NA; CDR3 DNA: TGTGCCACCAGCAGACAGGGGGCCTTTTGGGATACGCAGTATTTT; CDR3 protein: CATSRQGAFWDTQYF
D gene: NA; J gene: TRBJ2-1; V gene: TRBV6-5; clone size: NA; CDR3 DNA: TGTGCCAGCAGTTACTCTCCTCAATCCTACAATGAGCAGTTCTTC; CDR3 protein: CASSYSPQSYNEQFF
D gene: TRBD1; J gene: TRBJ2-3; V gene: TRBV12-3/TRBV12-4; clone size: few; CDR3 DNA: TGTGCCAGCAGTCGACAGGGGCGTACGCAGTATTTT; CDR3 protein: CASSRQGRTQYF
D gene: TRBD1; J gene: TRBJ2-6; V gene: TRBV20-1; clone size: NA; CDR3 DNA: TGCAGTGCTACCGGGACAGGGACAACTAGGGCCAACGTCCTGACTTTC; CDR3 protein: CSATGTGTTRANVLTF
D gene: NA; J gene: TRBJ1-1; V gene: TRBV28; clone size: few; CDR3 DNA: TGTGCCAGCAGTCGAATGGGGGGCTTGAACACTGAAGCTTTCTTT; CDR3 protein: CASSRMGGLNTEAFF
D gene: TRBD1; J gene: TRBJ2-2; V gene: TRBV3-1; clone size: many; CDR3 DNA: TGTGCCAGCACTCCGGGACAGGGGGCCGGGGAGCTGTTTTTT; CDR3 protein: CASTPGQGAGELFF
D gene: NA; J gene: TRBJ2-7; V gene: TRBV4-3; clone size: NA; CDR3 DNA: TGCGCCAGCAGTTCGGGACTGGACTACGAGCAGTACTTC; CDR3 protein: CASSSGLDYEQYF
D gene: TRBD1; J gene: TRBJ1-1; V gene: TRBV30; clone size: few; CDR3 DNA: TGTGCCTGGAACAGGGGGCGGAACACTGAAGCTTTCTTT; CDR3 protein: CAWNRGRNTEAFF
D gene: TRBD2; J gene: TRBJ2-4; V gene: TRBV20-1; clone size: many; CDR3 DNA: TGCAGTGCTCCCGCTAGCGGGGATATAGCCAAAAACATTCAGTACTTC; CDR3 protein: CSAPASGDIAKNIQYF
D gene: NA; J gene: TRBJ2-7; V gene: TRBV6-4; clone size: few; CDR3 DNA: TGTGCCAATGAAGCACGACCTCTGGGATACGAGCAGTACTTC; CDR3 protein: CANEARPLGYEQYF
D gene: TRBD1; J gene: TRBJ2-1; V gene: TRBV5-1; clone size: NA; CDR3 DNA: TGCGCCAGCAGCGGAGGGACAGGGGTCGATGAGCAGTTCTTC; CDR3 protein: CASSGGTGVDEQFF
D gene: TRBD1; J gene: TRBJ1-1; V gene: TRBV6-6; clone size: many; CDR3 DNA: TGTGCCAGCAGTCGGACAGGGATGACTGAAGCTTTCTTT; CDR3 protein: CASSRTGMTEAFF
D gene: NA; J gene: TRBJ2-7; V gene: TRBV7-9; clone size: many; CDR3 DNA: TGTGCCAGCAGCTTCGACGAGCAGTACTTC; CDR3 protein: CASSFDEQYF
D gene: NA; J gene: TRBJ1-1; V gene: TRBV20-1; clone size: NA; CDR3 DNA: TGCAGTGCTAGGGCACCGAAAACGAACACTGAAGCTTTCTTT; CDR3 protein: CSARAPKTNTEAFF
D gene: NA; J gene: TRBJ2-1; V gene: TRBV12-5; clone size: few; CDR3 DNA: TGTGCTAGTGGTTCTGACAATGAGCAGTTCTTC; CDR3 protein: CASGSDNEQFF
D gene: TRBD2; J gene: TRBJ2-5; V gene: TRBV20-1; clone size: few; CDR3 DNA: TGCAGTGCTAGAGGGGTAGCGGGAGGCCACTGGGAGACCCAGTACTTC; CDR3 protein: CSARGVAGGHWETQYF